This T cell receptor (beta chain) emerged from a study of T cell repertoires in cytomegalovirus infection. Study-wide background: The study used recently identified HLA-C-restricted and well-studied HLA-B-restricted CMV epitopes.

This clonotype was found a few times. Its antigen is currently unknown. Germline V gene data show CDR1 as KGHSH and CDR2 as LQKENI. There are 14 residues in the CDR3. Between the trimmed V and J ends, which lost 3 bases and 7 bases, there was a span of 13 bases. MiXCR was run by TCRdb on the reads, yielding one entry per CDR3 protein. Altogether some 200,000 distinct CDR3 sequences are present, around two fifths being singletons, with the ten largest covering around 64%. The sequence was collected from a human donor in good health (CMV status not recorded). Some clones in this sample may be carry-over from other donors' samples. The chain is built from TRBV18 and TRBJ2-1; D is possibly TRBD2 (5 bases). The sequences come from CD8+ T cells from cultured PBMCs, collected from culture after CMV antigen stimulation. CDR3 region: CASSPPEGGNEQFF. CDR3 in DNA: TGTGCCAGCTCACCCCCCGAGGGTGGTAATGAGCAGTTCTTC.